These T cell receptor beta chains were read from a single sample in a study of blood T cell repertoires in COVID-19. Libraries were prepared by immunoSEQ multiplex PCR; TCRdb keeps only in-frame clonotypes and omits some of them. The repertoire has around 70,000 clones, roughly 85% of them found once; the top ten carry 6.5% to 9%. Sample: peripheral blood. All receptors come from a man aged 25-45 years with acute or convalescent COVID-19. CDR3s include the opening cysteine and the closing phenylalanine or tryptophan. The order of the fields is clone size, V gene, J gene, D gene, CDR3 protein, CDR3 DNA. A D gene is named only where the DNA matches it firmly. The listing skips clone size in some rows; elsewhere it reads once, few, many or a size class.

clone size: medium-sized
V gene: TRBV24-1
J gene: TRBJ2-3
D gene: TRBD2
CDR3 protein: CATGSQSSGRARGAQYF
CDR3 DNA: TGTGCCACCGGGTCACAATCTAGCGGGAGGGCCCGTGGGGCGCAGTATTTT

clone size: NA
V gene: TRBV3-1/TRBV3-2
J gene: TRBJ2-5
D gene: NA
CDR3 protein: CASSQDGGSQETQYF
CDR3 DNA: TGTGCCAGCAGCCAAGACGGAGGGAGCCAGGAGACCCAGTACTTC

clone size: NA
V gene: TRBV19
J gene: TRBJ2-7
D gene: NA
CDR3 protein: CASSTGRGKDWERYF
CDR3 DNA: TGTGCCAGTAGTACCGGAAGGGGGAAGGATTGGGAAAGGTACTTC

clone size: NA
V gene: TRBV30
J gene: TRBJ2-1
D gene: NA
CDR3 protein: CAWSVRVSSEQFF
CDR3 DNA: TGTGCCTGGAGTGTACGGGTTTCGAGTGAGCAGTTCTTC

clone size: NA
V gene: TRBV5-1
J gene: TRBJ2-7
D gene: NA
CDR3 protein: CASSLEQRASYEQYF
CDR3 DNA: TGCGCCAGCAGCTTGGAACAGCGGGCCTCCTACGAGCAGTACTTC

clone size: once
V gene: TRBV5-1
J gene: TRBJ2-1
D gene: TRBD2
CDR3 protein: CASSPGPGTRVATYNEQFF
CDR3 DNA: TGCGCCAGCAGCCCAGGTCCCGGGACTAGGGTGGCCACCTACAATGAGCAGTTCTTC

clone size: NA
V gene: TRBV15
J gene: TRBJ2-2
D gene: NA
CDR3 protein: CATSSRTGELFF
CDR3 DNA: TGTGCCACCAGCTCGAGGACAGGGGAGCTGTTTTTT

clone size: NA
V gene: TRBV5-1
J gene: TRBJ1-1
D gene: NA
CDR3 protein: CASSSRGGYTEAFF
CDR3 DNA: TGCGCCAGCAGCTCGCGGGGGGGTTACACTGAAGCTTTCTTT

clone size: NA
V gene: TRBV28
J gene: TRBJ1-5
D gene: NA
CDR3 protein: CASSMGWGDYSNQPQHF
CDR3 DNA: TGTGCCAGCAGTATGGGCTGGGGGGATTATAGCAATCAGCCCCAGCATTTT

clone size: NA
V gene: TRBV9
J gene: TRBJ2-2
D gene: NA
CDR3 protein: CASTRGDPGELFF
CDR3 DNA: TGTGCCAGCACCCGAGGCGATCCCGGGGAGCTGTTTTTT

clone size: NA
V gene: TRBV7-9
J gene: TRBJ2-2
D gene: NA
CDR3 protein: CASSGSGTGRTRGELFF
CDR3 DNA: TGTGCCAGCAGCGGCAGCGGGACAGGACGAACGAGAGGGGAGCTGTTTTTT

clone size: NA
V gene: TRBV28
J gene: TRBJ2-7
D gene: TRBD2
CDR3 protein: CASHQSGRYEQYF
CDR3 DNA: TGTGCCAGCCATCAAAGCGGGAGGTACGAGCAGTACTTC

clone size: NA
V gene: TRBV7-3
J gene: TRBJ2-3
D gene: TRBD2
CDR3 protein: CASSSTSGDIHTQYF
CDR3 DNA: TGTGCCAGCAGCTCGACTAGCGGAGATATACATACGCAGTATTTT

clone size: NA
V gene: TRBV3-1/TRBV3-2
J gene: TRBJ1-3
D gene: NA
CDR3 protein: CASIEDHPGGAPSGNTIYF
CDR3 DNA: TGTGCCAGCATCGAAGACCATCCGGGGGGCGCTCCCTCTGGAAACACCATATATTTT

clone size: NA
V gene: TRBV6-5
J gene: TRBJ1-1
D gene: NA
CDR3 protein: CASRPDISGTEAFF
CDR3 DNA: TGTGCCAGCAGGCCTGACATCTCAGGCACTGAAGCTTTCTTT

clone size: NA
V gene: TRBV7-9
J gene: TRBJ1-2
D gene: TRBD1
CDR3 protein: CASSLRTGGGYTF
CDR3 DNA: TGTGCCAGCAGCTTAAGGACAGGGGGTGGCTACACCTTC

clone size: NA
V gene: TRBV24-1
J gene: TRBJ2-3
D gene: TRBD2
CDR3 protein: CATSYSGRSGPDTQYF
CDR3 DNA: TGTGCCACCAGTTATAGCGGGAGGTCAGGGCCAGATACGCAGTATTTT

clone size: many
V gene: TRBV3-1/TRBV3-2
J gene: TRBJ1-1
D gene: TRBD1
CDR3 protein: CASSLTGAPEAFF
CDR3 DNA: TGTGCCAGCAGCTTAACAGGGGCCCCAGAAGCTTTCTTT

clone size: few
V gene: TRBV19
J gene: TRBJ2-7
D gene: TRBD1
CDR3 protein: CASSIARGREQYF
CDR3 DNA: TGTGCCAGTAGTATAGCGAGGGGGCGCGAGCAGTACTTC

clone size: once
V gene: TRBV4-3
J gene: TRBJ2-1
D gene: NA
CDR3 protein: CASSQDSARIVPYNEQFF
CDR3 DNA: TGCGCCAGCAGCCAAGATTCTGCGCGGATAGTACCCTACAATGAGCAGTTCTTC

clone size: once
V gene: TRBV28
J gene: TRBJ1-5
D gene: TRBD1
CDR3 protein: CASSLTGTGHQPQHF
CDR3 DNA: TGTGCCAGCAGCTTAACCGGGACAGGGCATCAGCCCCAGCATTTT

clone size: NA
V gene: TRBV7-9
J gene: TRBJ2-7
D gene: NA
CDR3 protein: CASSPSGGSYEQYF
CDR3 DNA: TGTGCCAGCAGCCCTTCTGGAGGCTCCTACGAGCAGTACTTC

clone size: NA
V gene: TRBV3-1/TRBV3-2
J gene: TRBJ2-3
D gene: TRBD2
CDR3 protein: CASSQVGLAGGRYTDTQYF
CDR3 DNA: TGTGCCAGCAGCCAAGTCGGGCTAGCGGGGGGGAGGTACACAGATACGCAGTATTTT

clone size: NA
V gene: TRBV29-1
J gene: TRBJ2-1
D gene: TRBD2
CDR3 protein: CSVEVSGRYNEQFF
CDR3 DNA: TGCAGCGTTGAGGTTAGCGGGAGATACAATGAGCAGTTCTTC

clone size: few
V gene: TRBV7-9
J gene: TRBJ1-1
D gene: TRBD1
CDR3 protein: CASSRGGTGEAFF
CDR3 DNA: TGTGCCAGCAGCCGTGGGGGGACAGGAGAAGCTTTCTTT

clone size: NA
V gene: TRBV9
J gene: TRBJ1-3
D gene: NA
CDR3 protein: CASSVDGGTGNTIYF
CDR3 DNA: TGTGCCAGCAGCGTAGACGGGGGAACTGGAAACACCATATATTTT